The 17 T cell receptor beta chains listed next were all sequenced from one sample in a study of radiotherapy plus CTLA-4 blockade in lung cancer. The protocol was immunoSEQ multiplex PCR, while the TCRdb copy is restricted to in-frame clones and leaves out a portion. Here the sample spans tens of thousands of clones, approximately 78% being singletons. Specimen: peripheral blood, collected from a patient treated with radiotherapy plus ipilimumab. The receptors were gathered from a human donor with non-small cell lung cancer who had a complete response to radiotherapy plus ipilimumab.

This chain uses TRBV5-6 with TRBJ1-1; 8 bases are shared with TRBD1. With 4 bases clipped from V and 5 bases from J, the junction kept 10 bases outside the gene matches. CDR1 SGHDT and CDR2 YYEEEE come from the germline V gene. CDR3 length equals 15 residues. The CDR3: CASSRPGTGGTEAFF. In DNA, the CDR3 is TGTGCCAGCAGCCGTCCCGGTACAGGGGGAACTGAAGCTTTCTTT.

J is TRBJ1-1 and V is TRBV5-1; a possible D gene is TRBD1 (6 bases). The V end lost 0 bases, the J end lost 5 bases, and 17 bases lay between the germline ends. This CDR3 is built from 16 residues. CDR1 and CDR2 (germline): SGHRS, YFSETQ. This CDR3 reads CASSLATGGRRTEAFF. As DNA, the CDR3 is TGCGCCAGCAGCTTGGCCACCGGGGGGCGAAGGACTGAAGCTTTCTTT.

The chain employs TRBV11-2 and TRBJ1-1; TRBD1 is a possible D gene (5 bases). V lost 2 bases to trimming and J lost 6 bases, with 16 bases between them. The germline gives CDR1 SGHAT, CDR2 FQNNGV. CDR3 length equals 15 residues. CDR3 sequence reads: CASSLRDPFGPEAFF. In nucleotides, the CDR3 is TGTGCCAGCAGCTTACGGGACCCCTTTGGCCCTGAAGCTTTCTTT.

This clone is a singleton in its sample. J is TRBJ2-1 and V is TRBV4-3; 11 nucleotides match TRBD1. Germline V gene data show CDR1 as LGHNA and CDR2 as YSLEER. V dropped 4 bases and J dropped 6; count of bases not matched to a gene: 5. The CDR3 covers 15 residues. The DNA of the CDR3 is TGCGCCAGCAGCCTCTCAGGGACAGGGGGCAATGAGCAGTTCTTC. Protein product: CASSLSGTGGNEQFF.

The chain links TRBV5-4 to TRBJ2-1; 10 bases fit TRBD2. This CDR3 contains 16 residues. Germline V gene lookup returns CDR1 SGHNT and CDR2 YYREEE (reference sequence). V lost 4 bases and J lost 5; bases outside the gene matches: 9. This CDR3 reads CASSPERGGLDNEQFF. The CDR3, as DNA: TGTGCCAGCAGCCCTGAGCGGGGGGGCCTGGACAATGAGCAGTTCTTC.

This chain connects TRBV12-5 to TRBJ2-3; the match to TRBD1 covers 7 bases. The CDR3 has 13 amino acids. J was trimmed by 7 bases and V by 1 base; bases with no gene match: 2. CDR1 LGHNT and CDR2 FRNRAP come from the germline V gene. CDR3 nucleotide sequence: TGTGCTAGTGGTTTGGACAGGGGATATACGCAGTATTTT. The encoded protein is CASGLDRGYTQYF.

This sequence joins TRBV19 and TRBJ1-1; 9 nucleotides match TRBD1. This CDR3 is built from 14 residues. Trimming at V came to 7 bases and at J to 5 bases, leaving 8 bases not matched to a gene. Germline CDR1 LNHDA, CDR2 SQIVND (reference sequence). The CDR3 DNA is TGTGCCAGTATCGACGGGACAGGGTTTACTGAAGCTTTCTTT. Translated: CASIDGTGFTEAFF. The whole variable domain, filled in from reference TRBV19 and TRBJ1-1, reads DGGITQSPKYLFRKEGQNVTLSCEQNLNHDAMYWYRQDPGQGLRLIYYSQIVNDFQKGDIAEGYSVSREKKESFPLTVTSAQKNPTAFYLCASIDGTGFTEAFFGQGTRLTVV.

The V gene is TRBV19, the J gene TRBJ1-6; 10 positions agree with TRBD1. The trim removed 3 bases at V and 9 bases at J, leaving 8 bases unmatched. CDR1 is LNHDA and CDR2 is SQIVND in the germline V gene (reference sequence). The CDR3 length is 16 residues. The CDR3 nucleotides read TGTGCCAGTAGTATTGGCGGACAGGGGGTGACTTCACCCCTCCACTTT. Translation gives CASSIGGQGVTSPLHF. The full variable domain, its missing parts supplied by reference TRBV19 and TRBJ1-6, is DGGITQSPKYLFRKEGQNVTLSCEQNLNHDAMYWYRQDPGQGLRLIYYSQIVNDFQKGDIAEGYSVSREKKESFPLTVTSAQKNPTAFYLCASSIGGQGVTSPLHFGNGTRLTVT.

The DNA of the CDR3 is TGCGCCAGCAGTGGACAGCGGGGTCAGCCCCAGCATTTT. Encoded protein: CASSGQRGQPQHF. V is TRBV10-1 and J is TRBJ1-5; tentatively, D is TRBD1 (5 bases). The germline CDR1 and CDR2 sequences are WNHNN and SYGVQD (reference sequence). The CDR3 sequence is 13 residues long. The V end lost 4 bases, the J end lost 6 bases, and 10 bases lay between the germline ends.

The chain is built from TRBV7-2 and TRBJ1-6; D is undetermined. The CDR3 has 14 amino acids. Per the germline V gene, CDR1 is SGHTA and CDR2 is FQGNSA. Trimming took 6 bases from V and 0 from J, leaving 6 bases between them. CDR3 protein: CASRESSYNSPLHF. CDR3 nucleotides: TGTGCCAGCAGGGAGAGCTCCTATAATTCACCCCTCCACTTT.

J is TRBJ1-2 and V is TRBV5-5; TRBD1 is a possible D gene (5 bases). Per the germline V gene, CDR1 is SGHKS and CDR2 is YYEKEE (reference sequence). This CDR3 comprises 14 residues. The V end was cut by 2 bases, the J end by 3 bases, with 11 bases between. CDR3 protein: CASSFFGRDYGYTF. CDR3 DNA sequence: TGTGCCAGCAGCTTTTTTGGCAGGGACTATGGCTACACCTTC.

This clone was seen only once. This chain links TRBV18 with TRBJ2-7; D call uncertain. The CDR3 runs to 13 residues. V lost 0 bases to trimming and J lost 3 bases, with 6 bases between them. CDR1 is KGHSH and CDR2 is LQKENI in the germline V gene. CDR3 sequence reads: CASSPPFGYEQYV. DNA of the CDR3: TGTGCCAGCTCACCACCTTTCGGCTACGAGCAGTACGTC.

This CDR3 reads CASRVSGRRSYNEQFF. For the CDR3, the DNA is TGTGCCAGCAGGGTTAGCGGGAGGAGGTCCTACAATGAGCAGTTCTTC. The chain recombines TRBV11-2 with TRBJ2-1; 10 nucleotides align to TRBD2. The CDR3 runs to 16 residues. Unmatched junction bases numbered 6, after V lost 6 bases and J lost 1 base. Looked up from germline, CDR1 is SGHAT and CDR2 is FQNNGV. The full variable domain, rest sourced from reference TRBV11-2 and TRBJ2-1, is EAGVAQSPRYKIIEKRQSVAFWCNPISGHATLYWYQQILGQGPKLLIQFQNNGVVDDSQLPKDRFSAERLKGVDSTLKIQPAKLEDSAVYLCASRVSGRRSYNEQFFGPGTRLTVL.

A single count supports this clone. This chain links TRBV7-2 with TRBJ1-2; no clear D. The germline CDR1 and CDR2 sequences are SGHTA and FQGNSA. The length of the CDR3 is 12 residues. V was pared by 1 base and J by 6 bases, with 6 bases between. CDR3 sequence (DNA): TGTGCCAGCAGCTTAGTACAGCATGGCTACACCTTC. Translating gives CASSLVQHGYTF.

The V call is TRBV29-1, the J call TRBJ1-1; 7 nucleotides match TRBD1. Germline CDR1 reads SQVTM; CDR2 reads ANQGSEA. CDR3 length equals 13 residues. Trimming removed 6 bases from V and 0 bases from J; junction bases left unmatched: 4. CDR3: CSVQQGMNTEAFF. The CDR3 DNA is TGCAGCGTCCAACAGGGGATGAACACTGAAGCTTTCTTT.

The V and J genes are TRBV5-4 and TRBJ2-7; D is possibly TRBD1 or TRBD2 (6 bases each). Germline V lookup: CDR1 SGHNT, CDR2 YYREEE (reference sequence). V lost 4 bases and J lost 0, with 17 bases in between. This CDR3 is 16 amino acids long. CDR3 loop: CASSPLGGFSSYEQYF. The CDR3 nucleotides read TGTGCCAGCAGCCCCCTGGGGGGCTTTAGCTCCTACGAGCAGTACTTC. Supplemented by reference TRBV5-4 and TRBJ2-7, the full variable domain reads ETGVTQSPTHLIKTRGQQVTLRCSSQSGHNTVSWYQQALGQGPQFIFQYYREEENGRGNFPPRFSGLQFPNYSSELNVNALELDDSALYLCASSPLGGFSSYEQYFGPGTRLTVT.

The genes are TRBV19 and TRBJ1-5; no firm D call. Trimming took 5 bases from V and 0 from J, leaving 11 bases between them. CDR1 is LNHDA and CDR2 is SQIVND in the germline V gene (reference sequence). The CDR3 spans 15 residues. The DNA for the CDR3 is TGTGCCAGTAGTCCCCACGGGTATAGCAATCAGCCCCAGCATTTT. Amino acid sequence: CASSPHGYSNQPQHF.